This T cell receptor (beta chain) emerged from a study of cytomegalovirus exposure and HLA in healthy donors. The germline V gene has CDR1 SGHDT and CDR2 YYEEEE. Losses at the gene ends were 4 bases for V and 2 bases for J; bases not matched to a gene: 4. CDR3 length: 15 amino acids. The PCR contained 60 Vbeta and 13 Jbeta primers. Clones were read by immunoSEQ multiplex PCR, and TCRdb kept only the in-frame ones, dropping some. The sample has about 160,000 clones, and its top ten clones hold over 1%. The origin of this receptor is a woman aged 60-75 years in good health and CMV-seronegative. Sequenced input: PBMCs. The genes are TRBV5-6 and TRBJ2-5; 11 nucleotides line up with TRBD2. The CDR3 bases are TGTGCCAGCAGCGCCGCTAGCGGGGGGCAAGAGACCCAGTACTTC. Translating it yields CASSAASGGQETQYF.